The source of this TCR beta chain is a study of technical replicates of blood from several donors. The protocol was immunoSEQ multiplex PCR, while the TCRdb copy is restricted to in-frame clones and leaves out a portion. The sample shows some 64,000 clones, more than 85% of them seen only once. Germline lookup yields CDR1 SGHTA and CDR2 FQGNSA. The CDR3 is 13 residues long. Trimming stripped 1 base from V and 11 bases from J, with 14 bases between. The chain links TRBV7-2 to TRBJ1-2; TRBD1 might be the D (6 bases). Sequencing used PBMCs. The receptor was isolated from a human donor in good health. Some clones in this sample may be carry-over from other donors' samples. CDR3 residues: CASSLGRGAPYTF. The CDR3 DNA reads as TGTGCCAGCAGCTTAGGTCGGGGGGCGCCATACACCTTC. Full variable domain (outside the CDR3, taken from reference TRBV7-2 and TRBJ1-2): GAGVSQSPSNKVTEKGKDVELRCDPISGHTALYWYRQSLGQGLEFLIYFQGNSAPDKSGLPSDRFSAERTGGSVSTLTIQRTQQEDSAVYLCASSLGRGAPYTFGSGTRLTVV.